This TCR beta chain was identified in a study of shared clonotypes between healthy human individuals. This clone has just a few counts. The sample holds other DNA sequences that translate to the same CDR3. Replicate PCRs were loaded with roughly 0.3 ug DNA from unsorted PBMC, around 30,000 T cell genomes. The method was immunoSEQ multiplex PCR; TCRdb's version includes in-frame clones alone and lacks a portion of them. This table holds about 500,000 clones, roughly four fifths found once. Trimming removed 3 bases from V and 2 bases from J, with 5 bases in between. Germline assignment: CDR1 GTSNPN and CDR2 SVGIG (reference sequence). CDR3 length: 11 residues.

The sequence derives from a middle-aged woman in good health. Some clones in this sample may be carry-over from other donors' samples. The V and J genes are TRBV30 and TRBJ2-7, with D hard to call. The source material was PBMCs. CDR3 DNA sequence: TGTGCCTGGAGGGGCCCCTACGAGCAGTACTTC. Amino acid sequence: CAWRGPYEQYF.